This entry lists 11 T cell receptor beta chains sequenced from one sample in a study of T cell repertoires in cytomegalovirus infection. Each CDR3 protein is one row after TCRdb ran MiXCR on the reads. The sample contains about 230,000 distinct CDR3 sequences, about 7% of which appear only once. Source material: PBMCs. These receptors were taken from a human donor in good health (CMV status not recorded). Some clones in this sample may be carry-over from other donors' samples.

This clonotype was observed at least ten times. The chain combines TRBV6-2 or TRBV6-3 with TRBJ1-5; a possible D gene is TRBD1 (5 bases). CDR3 length equals 15 residues. V lost 8 bases and J 0 bases, leaving 14 bases between the germline ends. In germline, CDR1 is MNHEY, CDR2 SVGEGT. The DNA for the CDR3 is TGTGCCAGCGGCAAGACAGCCTTTAGCAATCAGCCCCAGCATTTT. It yields the protein CASGKTAFSNQPQHF.

At least ten counts were recorded for this clonotype. This chain uses TRBV6-5 with TRBJ2-5, with D maybe TRBD2 (5 bases). The germline gives CDR1 MNHEY, CDR2 SVGAGI. The ends were cut back, 6 bases at V and 5 bases at J, with 19 bases in the middle. The CDR3 spans 15 residues. DNA of the CDR3: TGTGCCAGCAGGGAACTAGGAGGAACTGGCGAGACCCAGTACTTC. It encodes CASRELGGTGETQYF.

This clonotype has ten or more counts. J is TRBJ2-6 and V is TRBV10-3; no reliable D call. Germline V gene sequence: CDR1 ENHRY, CDR2 SYGVKD. This CDR3 is 15 amino acids long. The V and J ends lost 8 bases and 1 base respectively, with 12 bases between them. CDR3 residues: CAIGAQQSGANVLTF. In DNA, the CDR3 is TGTGCCATCGGTGCCCAGCAATCTGGGGCCAACGTCCTGACTTTC.

This clonotype was counted ten times or more. J is TRBJ2-6 and V is TRBV7-2; the D is unclear. From germline, CDR1 is SGHTA and CDR2 FQGNSA. The length of the CDR3 is 15 residues. The V end was cut by 3 bases, the J end by 3 bases, with 9 bases between. The CDR3 DNA follows: TGTGCCAGCAGCTTCCGCTCCTATGGGGCCAACGTCCTGACTTTC. Its translation: CASSFRSYGANVLTF.

This clonotype has at least ten counts. V is TRBV29-1 and J is TRBJ1-1; unclear D gene. The CDR3 is 12 residues long. V shed 2 bases and J shed 4 bases, with 8 bases lying between them. The germline CDR1 and CDR2 sequences are SQVTM and ANQGSEA. CDR3 sequence: CSVEPLPTEAFF. The CDR3, as DNA: TGCAGCGTTGAACCCCTCCCCACTGAAGCTTTCTTT.

This clonotype showed up many times. The CDR3, as DNA: TGTGCCAGCAGCTTAGGCCCGGGGGACCATCAGCCCCAGCATTTT. This codes for CASSLGPGDHQPQHF. V is TRBV7-2 and J is TRBJ1-5; D might be TRBD1 (5 bases). V lost 1 base and J lost 5, with 12 bases in between. CDR1 and CDR2 from the germline V gene are SGHTA and FQGNSA. The CDR3 runs 15 residues. Filled out from reference TRBV7-2 and TRBJ1-5, the complete variable domain reads GAGVSQSPSNKVTEKGKDVELRCDPISGHTALYWYRQSLGQGLEFLIYFQGNSAPDKSGLPSDRFSAERTGGSVSTLTIQRTQQEDSAVYLCASSLGPGDHQPQHFGDGTRLSIL.

The chain recombines TRBV20-1 with TRBJ2-5; TRBD2 agrees at 8 bases. Germline V gives CDR1 DFQATT, CDR2 SNEGSKA (reference sequence). Trimming took 2 bases from V and 4 from J; bases not matched to a gene: 9. The CDR3 is 15 residues long. The CDR3 nucleotides are TGCAGTGCTAGAAGAAGCGGGGGCCCTTCAGAGACCCAGTACTTC. Translating gives CSARRSGGPSETQYF.

The sample holds many counts of this clonotype. The CDR3 DNA follows: TGCAGCGTTTATTTCTTGGGCAGGCAGCCCCAGCATTTT. Its protein product is CSVYFLGRQPQHF. This chain joins TRBV29-1 and TRBJ1-5; D gene ambiguous. Germline V gene data show CDR1 as SQVTM and CDR2 as ANQGSEA. The CDR3 totals 13 residues. Trimming removed 5 bases at V and 7 bases at J, with 15 bases between.

This clonotype was counted between two and nine times. The chain employs TRBV20-1 and TRBJ2-2; TRBD1 is a possible D gene (6 bases). The CDR3 covers 15 residues. Trimming left V 2 bases short and J 6 bases short, with 16 bases between. The V gene's germline CDR1 is DFQATT and CDR2 SNEGSKA (reference sequence). CDR3 protein: CSARKGTSRPGELFF. As DNA, the CDR3 is TGCAGTGCTAGAAAAGGGACATCTCGGCCCGGGGAGCTGTTTTTT.

There are many counts of this clonotype. This sequence joins TRBV6-2 or TRBV6-3 and TRBJ2-1; possible D gene TRBD2, 5 bases. The CDR3 loop spans 12 amino acids. From germline, CDR1 is MNHEY and CDR2 SVGEGT. V lost 5 bases and J lost 12, with 14 bases in between. The CDR3, as DNA: TGTGCCAGCAGTATCGGGATCCCCCTGCAGTTCTTC. This translates into CASSIGIPLQFF.

In this sample, this clonotype turned up many times. The V gene is TRBV19, the J gene TRBJ2-6; TRBD1 is a possible D gene (5 bases). Trimming stripped 5 bases from V and 0 bases from J, with 14 bases between. The CDR3 runs 17 residues. Germline CDR1 is LNHDA and CDR2 is SQIVND (reference sequence). The CDR3 spells CASSGGRESSGANVLTF. CDR3 sequence (DNA): TGTGCCAGTAGTGGTGGCAGGGAAAGCTCTGGGGCCAACGTCCTGACTTTC. The variable domain in full, completed from reference TRBV19 and TRBJ2-6, reads DGGITQSPKYLFRKEGQNVTLSCEQNLNHDAMYWYRQDPGQGLRLIYYSQIVNDFQKGDIAEGYSVSREKKESFPLTVTSAQKNPTAFYLCASSGGRESSGANVLTFGAGSRLTVL.